This TCR beta chain was found in a study of tumor-infiltrating lymphocytes in primary liver carcinoma. At the level of the study: Roughly 3.65 to 7.5 million productive TCRbeta reads were obtained per sample, with similar numbers across tissue types.

Extraction of RNA together with DNA used about 17-31 mg of unsorted bulk tissue. Starting material of 450 to 550 ng total RNA yielded TCR beta cDNA via a constant-region primer. Researchers made the TCR beta libraries by running three nested multiplex PCR rounds with slightly modified ARM-PCR. A C-beta reverse primer and TRBV1-TRBV30 forward primers served in each of the first two PCR rounds, at 10 cycles apiece. Each CDR3 protein gets one entry after TCRdb re-called the multiplex PCR reads with MiXCR. In the table there are 75,000 or so distinct CDR3 sequences, roughly 69% of which are singletons. This clonotype was detected a few times. A junction end diverges from the germline sequence, so it may reflect a read error. CDR1 is PRHDT, CDR2 FYEKMQ, per germline (reference sequence). CDR3 length equals 14 residues.

The V and J genes are TRBV13 and TRBJ1-1, with D perhaps matching TRBD1 (5 bases). The TCR was taken from a man aged 40-49 years with primary liver carcinoma and hepatitis B virus infection. The sample was liver tumor tissue from sampling region 4. The subset is: tumor region T4, right-lateral pole. CDR3 residues: CASSPRDGGTETFF. DNA for the CDR3: TGTGCCAGCAGCCCCCGGGATGGTGGGACTGAAACTTTCTTT.